A single sample is the source of the 31 T cell receptor beta chains below, sequenced in a study of control samples from healthy donors and cancer patients. TCRdb's copy holds only in-frame clones and misses some; the assay was immunoSEQ multiplex PCR. The sample carries some 140,000 clones, roughly 94% recorded once. The specimen was blood. Receptor source: a man in his forties or fifties in good health.

This sequence joins TRBV12-3 or TRBV12-4 and TRBJ2-7; D gene uncertain. The CDR3 runs 11 residues. Trimming removed 2 bases at V and 6 bases at J, with 5 bases between. In DNA, the CDR3 is TGTGCCAGCAGTTTAAGTGGCGAGCAGTACTTC. Amino acid sequence: CASSLSGEQYF.

V gene TRBV10-2 combines with J gene TRBJ1-5; TRBD1 is a possible D gene (6 bases). CDR1 is WSHSY and CDR2 is SAAADI in the germline V gene. The CDR3 consists of 15 residues. The V gene lost 10 bases and the J gene lost 0 bases, with 16 bases spanning the gap. The CDR3 here is CATRTGIDSNQPQHF. The CDR3 coding sequence is TGCGCCACCCGAACAGGGATTGATAGCAATCAGCCCCAGCATTTT.

The V call is TRBV12-5, the J call TRBJ1-3; 7 bases line up with TRBD1. V lost 1 base to trimming and J lost 4 bases; unmatched junction nucleotides: 13. Germline lookup yields CDR1 LGHNT and CDR2 FRNRAP. This CDR3 has 18 residues. CDR3: CASGLDLKQGFWGNTIYF. DNA of the CDR3: TGTGCTAGTGGTTTGGATCTTAAACAGGGGTTCTGGGGAAACACCATATATTTT.

This sequence joins TRBV24-1 and TRBJ1-6; D uncertain. Germline V gives CDR1 KGHDR, CDR2 SFDVKD. The V gene lost 9 bases and the J gene lost 8 bases, with 13 bases spanning the gap. The CDR3 extends over 13 amino acids. DNA of the CDR3: TGTGCCACCTCCTGGGGTTGGGATTCACCCCTCCACTTT. It translates to CATSWGWDSPLHF.

The chain's CDR3 is CATSESGWGNYGYTF. CDR3 sequence (DNA): TGTGCCACCAGTGAATCAGGGTGGGGGAACTATGGCTACACCTTC. The chain combines TRBV24-1 with TRBJ1-2; D possibly corresponds to TRBD1 (5 bases). The CDR3 extends over 15 amino acids. V was pared by 4 bases and J by 2 bases, with 13 bases between. Germline CDR1 and CDR2: KGHDR and SFDVKD.

V gene TRBV5-1 combines with J gene TRBJ1-4, with D unresolved. Germline lookup yields CDR1 SGHRS and CDR2 YFSETQ. The germline V and J ends were trimmed by 2 bases and 0 bases, with 5 bases remaining between them. This CDR3 contains 14 residues. CDR3 sequence reads: CASSLKATNEKLFF. CDR3 DNA: TGCGCCAGCAGCTTAAAAGCAACTAATGAAAAACTGTTTTTT.

The V gene is TRBV27, the J gene TRBJ1-5; no reliable D call. This CDR3 has 17 amino acids. Trimming cost V 5 bases and J 0 bases, with 17 bases left between them. The V gene's germline CDR1 is MNHEY and CDR2 SMNVEV (reference sequence). CDR3 nucleotide sequence: TGTGCCAGCAGTCCCCGGGAAGAATCTTATAGCAATCAGCCCCAGCATTTT. As protein: CASSPREESYSNQPQHF.

The genes are TRBV7-9 and TRBJ2-3; TRBD2 aligns across 8 bases. Germline trimming cut 3 bases from V and 3 bases from J; bases unmatched to any gene: 14. Germline V lookup: CDR1 SEHNR, CDR2 FQNEAQ (reference sequence). The CDR3 runs 18 residues. The CDR3 DNA is TGTGCCAGCAGCTTTCACTATCGGGGACTAGGTAAGACAGATACGCAGTATTTT. This sequence encodes CASSFHYRGLGKTDTQYF.

The J gene is TRBJ2-1, the V gene TRBV27, with D possibly matching TRBD1 (5 bases). Looked up from germline, CDR1 is MNHEY and CDR2 is SMNVEV (reference sequence). V lost 0 bases and J 8 bases, leaving 20 bases between the germline ends. This CDR3 spans 17 amino acids. CDR3 DNA: TGTGCCAGCAGTTTATCCTCAGCGACAGACCCTTGGGATGAGCAGTTCTTC. It codes for CASSLSSATDPWDEQFF.

On this clone: At the DNA level, this CDR3 is encoded by other sequences in the same sample as well. The gene calls are TRBV5-1 and TRBJ1-5, with D possibly being TRBD1 (5 bases). Germline assignment: CDR1 SGHRS and CDR2 YFSETQ. The CDR3 sequence is 15 residues long. Trimming took 0 bases from V and 7 from J, leaving 14 bases between them. The CDR3 protein is CASSLDGGRGQPQHF. For the CDR3, the DNA is TGCGCCAGCAGCTTGGACGGGGGAAGGGGACAGCCCCAGCATTTT.

V usage is TRBV4-1 and J usage is TRBJ1-5; D is unresolved. This CDR3 has 15 amino acids. With 0 bases removed from V and 9 bases from J, the gap between germline ends came to 15 bases. CDR1 MGHRA and CDR2 YSYEKL come from the germline V gene. The CDR3 DNA reads as TGCGCCAGCAGCCAAGATGCCAAGGCCGTGAGGCCCCAGCATTTT. It codes for CASSQDAKAVRPQHF.

J is TRBJ2-2 and V is TRBV5-5; D may be TRBD2 (6 bases). Trimming cost V 4 bases and J 2 bases, with 12 bases left between them. CDR3 length equals 15 residues. The germline CDR1 and CDR2 sequences are SGHKS and YYEKEE (reference sequence). The CDR3 DNA sequence: TGTGCCAGCAGCCCGGGGGACCGAAACACCGGGGAGCTGTTTTTT. Protein sequence: CASSPGDRNTGELFF.

The chain combines TRBV5-1 with TRBJ2-1; tentative D call: TRBD2 (5 bases). Germline V gene lookup returns CDR1 SGHRS and CDR2 YFSETQ. Trimming removed 4 bases from V and 14 bases from J, with 22 bases in between. The CDR3 has 14 amino acids. The CDR3 region has the DNA TGCGCCAGCAGCCCGGCCGGGGATACAATGACGGAGTTCTTC. Residues: CASSPAGDTMTEFF.

V usage is TRBV9 and J usage is TRBJ2-3; 13 positions agree with TRBD2. The germline CDR1 and CDR2 sequences are SGDLS and YYNGEE. V shed 4 bases and J 3 bases; nucleotides not matched to a gene: 14. This CDR3 contains 19 residues. The CDR3 DNA is TGTGCCAGCAGCCCGCACCCCTCGACTAGCGGGGGGCAAACAGATACGCAGTATTTT. It translates to CASSPHPSTSGGQTDTQYF. Complete variable domain (other parts from reference TRBV9 and TRBJ2-3): DSGVTQTPKHLITATGQRVTLRCSPRSGDLSVYWYQQSLDQGLQFLIQYYNGEERAKGNILERFSAQQFPDLHSELNLSSLELGDSALYFCASSPHPSTSGGQTDTQYFGPGTRLTVL.

This chain uses TRBV27 with TRBJ2-1; D is undetermined. The length of the CDR3 is 16 residues. V lost 6 bases to trimming and J lost 0 bases, with 15 bases between them. The V gene's germline CDR1 is MNHEY and CDR2 SMNVEV (reference sequence). The CDR3 protein is CASRRPGLSSYNEQFF. For the CDR3, the DNA is TGTGCCAGCAGACGACCGGGCCTCAGCTCCTACAATGAGCAGTTCTTC.

The V call is TRBV3-1 (or the pseudogene TRBV3-2), the J call TRBJ2-5; D unclear. The germline V gene encodes CDR1 LGHDT and CDR2 YNNKEL (reference sequence). Deletions cut 3 bases from V and 1 base from J, with 9 bases between. The CDR3 contains 14 residues. Written as DNA, the CDR3 is TGTGCCAGCAGCCAGAGGTCCGTCCAAGAGACCCAGTACTTC. Its protein product is CASSQRSVQETQYF.

V gene TRBV7-8 combines with J gene TRBJ1-2, with a weak D call TRBD1 (6 bases). Per germline, CDR1 SGHVS and CDR2 FQNEAQ. Trimming shortened V by 5 bases and J by 5 bases, and 27 bases separated the two germline ends. This CDR3 region has 18 residues. For the CDR3, the DNA is TGTGCCAGCAGCCCCTCTGGGGTCGACAGGCCGGGCCGGTATGGCTACACCTTC. Amino acids: CASSPSGVDRPGRYGYTF.

The J gene is TRBJ2-1, the V gene TRBV7-8; D possibly uses TRBD1 or TRBD2 (5 bases each). This CDR3 has 17 amino acids. The ends were cut back, 5 bases at V and 0 bases at J, with 17 bases in the middle. The germline CDR1 and CDR2 sequences are SGHVS and FQNEAQ. The CDR3 region has the DNA TGTGCCAGCAGCCGCCCCCGGGACCCCGGCTCCTACAATGAGCAGTTCTTC. Residues: CASSRPRDPGSYNEQFF.

V gene TRBV28 combines with J gene TRBJ1-3, with D hard to call. Germline V lookup: CDR1 MDHEN, CDR2 SYDVKM. V lost 4 bases and J lost 2, with 9 bases in between. The CDR3 is 14 residues long. CDR3 DNA: TGTGCCAGCAGTTCCACATACACTGGAAACACCATATATTTT. Residues: CASSSTYTGNTIYF.

The chain is built from TRBV9 and TRBJ1-1; possible D gene TRBD1, 6 bases. This CDR3 is built from 14 residues. V was shortened by 0 bases and J by 8 bases, with 14 bases between the two germline ends. Germline CDR1 reads SGDLS; CDR2 reads YYNGEE. The CDR3 bases are TGTGCCAGCAGCGTAGTAGGGCAGGGGTCCGAAGCTTTCTTT. This encodes CASSVVGQGSEAFF. The full variable domain, with the rest looked up from reference TRBV9 and TRBJ1-1, is DSGVTQTPKHLITATGQRVTLRCSPRSGDLSVYWYQQSLDQGLQFLIQYYNGEERAKGNILERFSAQQFPDLHSELNLSSLELGDSALYFCASSVVGQGSEAFFGQGTRLTVV.

The rearrangement uses TRBV9 and TRBJ2-5; 8 positions match TRBD1. With V trimmed by 2 bases and J by 5 bases, 5 bases remained unmatched. The CDR3 loop spans 14 amino acids. Germline CDR1 is SGDLS and CDR2 is YYNGEE. The CDR3 spells CASSVDRGGETQYF. In DNA, the CDR3 is TGTGCCAGCAGCGTCGACAGGGGTGGGGAGACCCAGTACTTC.

The chain employs TRBV4-1 and TRBJ1-6; D not certain. Germline lookup yields CDR1 MGHRA and CDR2 YSYEKL. This CDR3 is built from 14 residues. The V gene lost 0 bases and the J gene lost 9 bases, with 9 bases spanning the gap. Here the CDR3 reads CASSQDPPSSPLHF. As DNA, the CDR3 is TGCGCCAGCAGCCAAGATCCGCCCTCTTCACCCCTCCACTTT.

This chain uses TRBV6-5 with TRBJ1-6; no clear D gene. The CDR3 is made up of 13 amino acids. Looked up from germline, CDR1 is MNHEY and CDR2 is SVGAGI. The V end lost 6 bases, the J end lost 10 bases, and 13 bases lay between the germline ends. The CDR3 DNA reads as TGTGCCAGCAGCCCCGTTAGTGCCTCACCCCTCCACTTT. As protein: CASSPVSASPLHF.

This chain links TRBV7-9 with TRBJ1-2, with 7 bases identical to TRBD1. J gave up 1 base and V 0 bases, and 2 bases lay outside the gene matches. Germline V gene sequence: CDR1 SEHNR, CDR2 FQNEAQ (reference sequence). The CDR3 extends over 15 amino acids. The CDR3 region has the DNA TGTGCCAGCAGCTTAGCGACAGGGAGTAACTATGGCTACACCTTC. Its translation is CASSLATGSNYGYTF.

The chain uses TRBV28 and TRBJ1-1; D remains ambiguous. Between the trimmed V and J ends, which lost 3 bases and 8 bases, there was a span of 10 bases. Germline CDR1 MDHEN, CDR2 SYDVKM. This CDR3 is built from 12 residues. The DNA of the CDR3 is TGTGCCAGCAGTTTTTTAATGTCAGAAGCTTTCTTT. Translation gives CASSFLMSEAFF.

This clone occurred a few times. The CDR3 region is CASSEWESLGGTVVEQFF. The DNA of the CDR3 is TGTGCCAGCAGTGAATGGGAGAGTCTCGGAGGAACGGTAGTTGAGCAGTTCTTC. The chain couples TRBV6-4 to TRBJ2-1, with D possibly matching TRBD2 (5 bases). Trimming left V 3 bases short and J 9 bases short, with 27 bases between. This CDR3 contains 18 residues. Germline lookup yields CDR1 MRHNA and CDR2 SNTAGT.

The chain combines TRBV27 with TRBJ1-1; D remains ambiguous. The V end was cut by 5 bases, the J end by 7 bases, with 17 bases between. In germline, CDR1 is MNHEY, CDR2 SMNVEV (reference sequence). The CDR3 covers 14 residues. The CDR3 loop is CASSPPTRRGEAFF. For the CDR3, the DNA is TGTGCCAGCAGTCCCCCGACGCGGCGGGGTGAAGCTTTCTTT.

This clone showed up just once. The chain has TRBV7-6 and TRBJ2-7, with a possible D match to TRBD1 (6 bases). The length of the CDR3 is 15 residues. The germline CDR1 and CDR2 sequences are SGHVS and FNYEAQ. V lost 1 base and J lost 3, with 13 bases in between. The CDR3 sequence is CASSLVAGAFYEQYF. CDR3 nucleotides: TGTGCCAGCAGCTTAGTGGCAGGGGCTTTCTACGAGCAGTACTTC.

Of note for this clone: The junction and the germline gene differ at one end; a read error may be behind it. The identical CDR3 is also encoded by other nucleotide sequences in the sample. The chain joins TRBV19 to TRBJ2-7; 10 bases match TRBD1. CDR3 size: 15 residues. Germline-derived CDR1 and CDR2 are LNHDA and SQIVND (reference sequence). CDR3 sequence: CASSIGTGAAYEQYF. In DNA form, the CDR3 reads TGTGCCAGTAGTATCGGGACAGGGGCTGCCTATGAGCAGTACTTC.

This sequence joins TRBV18 and TRBJ2-7; 7 nucleotides line up with TRBD1. After removal of 6 bases from V and 2 bases from J, the junction contained 7 bases not matched to a gene. The CDR3 has 14 residues. Germline-derived CDR1 and CDR2 are KGHSH and LQKENI. Here the CDR3 DNA reads TGTGCCAGCTCGCCCACGGGGACAGCCTACGAGCAGTACTTC. Translating gives CASSPTGTAYEQYF. The variable domain in full, with the rest retrieved from reference TRBV18 and TRBJ2-7, is NAGVMQNPRHLVRRRGQEARLRCSPMKGHSHVYWYRQLPEEGLKFMVYLQKENIIDESGMPKERFSAEFPKEGPSILRIQQVVRGDSAAYFCASSPTGTAYEQYFGPGTRLTVT.

The chain links TRBV11-2 to TRBJ2-7, with 10 bases lining up with TRBD1. CDR1 SGHAT and CDR2 FQNNGV come from the germline V gene. Trimming took 2 bases from V and 5 from J; bases not matched to a gene: 9. This CDR3 spans 16 amino acids. The chain's CDR3 is CASSLSPGQGFHEQYF. Here the CDR3 DNA reads TGTGCCAGCAGCTTATCGCCGGGACAGGGGTTCCACGAGCAGTACTTC.